These 26 T cell receptor beta chains were all obtained from the same sample, sequenced in a study of blood T cell repertoires in COVID-19. The protocol was immunoSEQ multiplex PCR, while the TCRdb copy is restricted to in-frame clones and leaves out a portion. Among roughly 60,000 clones listed, around 84% were seen once. Sequenced: peripheral blood. Receptor source: a human donor in a cohort sampled during active or convalescent COVID-19.

This clone was counted between two and nine times. This chain connects TRBV18 to TRBJ1-2, with TRBD1 matching over 7 bases. The CDR3 spans 15 residues. From germline, CDR1 is KGHSH and CDR2 LQKENI. The junction had 8 bases not matched to a gene; V was cut back by 0 bases and J by 7 bases. CDR3 region: CASSPPGQGGRGYTF. For the CDR3, the DNA is TGTGCCAGCTCACCACCCGGCCAGGGGGGTCGTGGCTACACCTTC.

The V and J genes are TRBV6-5 and TRBJ1-5; D might be TRBD1 (6 bases). The germline V and J ends were trimmed by 6 bases and 7 bases, with 16 bases remaining between them. Germline V lookup: CDR1 MNHEY, CDR2 SVGAGI. The CDR3 runs 14 residues. As DNA, the CDR3 is TGTGCCAGCAGGAGGGTCGCGGGGGGCCAGCCCCAGCATTTT. Translation gives CASRRVAGGQPQHF.

This chain uses TRBV13 with TRBJ1-2; D is ambiguous. Between the trimmed V and J ends, which lost 1 base and 9 bases, there was a span of 9 bases. Per germline, CDR1 PRHDT and CDR2 FYEKMQ (reference sequence). CDR3 length equals 12 residues. The DNA for the CDR3 is TGTGCCAGCAGCTTAGTTAGGAGTCGCTACACCTTC. This codes for CASSLVRSRYTF.

The chain recombines TRBV18 with TRBJ2-6; no clear D. This CDR3 has 16 amino acids. Germline values: CDR1 KGHSH, CDR2 LQKENI. The V end lost 2 bases, the J end lost 0 bases, and 8 bases lay between the germline ends. In DNA form, the CDR3 reads TGTGCCAGCTCACCAGCCTATTTCTCTGGGGCCAACGTCCTGACTTTC. The encoded protein is CASSPAYFSGANVLTF.

A few counts support this clone. This rearrangement joins TRBV19 to TRBJ1-5; D is unclear. Trimming shortened V by 3 bases and J by 5 bases, and 5 bases separated the two germline ends. This CDR3 contains 12 residues. Germline V gene data show CDR1 as LNHDA and CDR2 as SQIVND (reference sequence). CDR3 in DNA: TGTGCCAGTAGTATCGGTGATCAGCCCCAGCATTTT. It translates to CASSIGDQPQHF.

This clone appeared a single time. This chain connects TRBV19 to TRBJ1-5, with a tentative D call TRBD1 (6 bases). This CDR3 contains 16 residues. The V end lost 5 bases, the J end lost 2 bases, and 16 bases lay between the germline ends. CDR1 is LNHDA and CDR2 is SQIVND in the germline V gene (reference sequence). CDR3 coding DNA: TGTGCCAGTAGTGCCCCGGGGGGGGGCGGCAATCAGCCCCAGCATTTT. It specifies CASSAPGGGGNQPQHF.

This clone was recorded a few times. The chain combines TRBV12-5 with TRBJ1-3; D is unclear. This CDR3 contains 15 residues. V dropped 0 bases and J dropped 4 bases, with 10 bases sitting between them. Germline values: CDR1 LGHNT, CDR2 FRNRAP. The CDR3 spells CASGLVKGGGNTIYF. DNA for the CDR3: TGTGCTAGTGGTTTGGTAAAAGGAGGCGGAAACACCATATATTTT. Full variable domain (outside the CDR3, taken from reference TRBV12-5 and TRBJ1-3): DARVTQTPRHKVTEMGQEVTMRCQPILGHNTVFWYRQTMMQGLELLAYFRNRAPLDDSGMPKDRFSAEMPDATLATLKIQPSEPRDSAVYFCASGLVKGGGNTIYFGEGSWLTVV.

V gene TRBV13 combines with J gene TRBJ1-4; D is possibly TRBD1 (5 bases). CDR3 length: 15 amino acids. The germline CDR1 and CDR2 sequences are PRHDT and FYEKMQ (reference sequence). Trimming cost V 5 bases and J 7 bases, with 17 bases left between them. CDR3 amino acids: CASSRGWGGSEKLFF. In nucleotides, the CDR3 is TGTGCCAGCAGCCGGGGCTGGGGGGGGAGTGAAAAACTGTTTTTT.

This clone was found once. The rearrangement uses TRBV19 and TRBJ1-4; D is unresolved. Trimming removed 1 base from V and 4 bases from J, with 7 bases in between. There are 14 residues in the CDR3. Germline CDR1 and CDR2: LNHDA and SQIVND (reference sequence). The CDR3 DNA reads TGTGCCAGTAGTATAGCAGTCCGTAATGAAAAACTGTTTTTT. Translating gives CASSIAVRNEKLFF.

The V gene is TRBV6-1, the J gene TRBJ1-2; possibly TRBD1 for D (5 bases). The germline V and J ends were trimmed by 3 bases and 7 bases, with 15 bases remaining between them. The germline V gene encodes CDR1 MNHNS and CDR2 SASEGT. The CDR3 consists of 14 residues. CDR3: CASSESEGRAGYTF. The CDR3 DNA follows: TGTGCCAGCAGTGAGTCGGAGGGGCGAGCTGGCTACACCTTC.

The CDR3 spells CASSPSGGYGYTF. As DNA, the CDR3 is TGTGCCAGCAGCCCATCAGGGGGTTATGGCTACACCTTC. The rearrangement uses TRBV7-3 and TRBJ1-2, with TRBD1 identical over 7 bases. The germline CDR1 and CDR2 sequences are SGHTA and FQGTGA. This CDR3 comprises 13 residues. Trimming at V came to 5 bases and at J to 5 bases, leaving 5 bases not matched to a gene.

The J gene is TRBJ2-7, the V gene TRBV29-1; D uncertain. The CDR3 has 14 residues. Germline V CDR1 and CDR2: SQVTM, ANQGSEA. V shed 7 bases and J shed 0 bases, with 16 bases lying between them. The DNA of the CDR3 is TGCAGCGCCTCGGAGTGGTTAAGCTCCTACGAGCAGTACTTC. Translating it yields CSASEWLSSYEQYF.

V usage is TRBV1 and J usage is TRBJ2-3; the D call in the table, TRBD2, was not verified against the DNA. TRBV1 counts as a pseudogene. CDR3 length: 20 residues. CDR3 region: CTSSQVGTSGGPESTDTQYF. For the CDR3, the DNA is TGCACCAGCAGCCAAGTGGGGACTAGCGGGGGCCCGGAAAGCACAGATACGCAGTATTTT.

The chain employs TRBV29-1 and TRBJ2-5; 10 bases line up with TRBD2. V lost 6 bases, J lost 0 bases, and 7 bases stayed unmatched. Germline V gives CDR1 SQVTM, CDR2 ANQGSEA. The CDR3 has 15 amino acids. CDR3 coding DNA: TGCAGCGTGAAAAAACTAGCGGGGTACCAAGAGACCCAGTACTTC. The encoded protein is CSVKKLAGYQETQYF.

This sequence joins TRBV29-1 and TRBJ1-5, with D possibly TRBD1 on 5 matching bases. Germline-derived CDR1 and CDR2 are SQVTM and ANQGSEA. This CDR3 has 14 amino acids. Trimming removed 6 bases at V and 0 bases at J, with 12 bases between. CDR3 DNA sequence: TGCAGCGTGGCCTTAGGGGCTAGCAATCAGCCCCAGCATTTT. Protein product: CSVALGASNQPQHF.

This clone has a handful of counts. The CDR3 region is CASSVADYTDTQYF. The CDR3, as DNA: TGTGCCAGCAGCGTAGCCGACTACACAGATACGCAGTATTTT. V and J are TRBV9 and TRBJ2-3; possible D gene TRBD2, 5 bases. The CDR3 is 14 residues long. The germline V and J ends were trimmed by 0 bases and 2 bases, with 7 bases remaining between them. Germline lookup yields CDR1 SGDLS and CDR2 YYNGEE.

This clone was seen just once. The V call is TRBV7-6, the J call TRBJ1-5, with a possible D match to TRBD1 (5 bases). Germline V CDR1 and CDR2: SGHVS, FNYEAQ. The CDR3 is 16 amino acids. V lost 2 bases and J lost 0, with 11 bases in between. CDR3 sequence: CASSLTPGLSNQPQHF. The DNA for the CDR3 is TGTGCCAGCAGCTTAACTCCAGGGCTTAGCAATCAGCCCCAGCATTTT.

V usage is TRBV2 and J usage is TRBJ1-2; TRBD1 matches at 8 bases. Trimming removed 1 base from V and 6 bases from J; junction bases left unmatched: 10. CDR1 is SNHLY, CDR2 FYNNEI, per germline. CDR3 length equals 16 residues. Written as DNA, the CDR3 is TGTGCCAGCAGTGAAGAGGGACAGGCACTCTGGGATGGCTACACCTTC. Translating gives CASSEEGQALWDGYTF.

The rearrangement links TRBV12-3 or TRBV12-4 to TRBJ2-1, with unresolved D. This CDR3 is 13 amino acids long. Trimming cost V 3 bases and J 0 bases, with 3 bases left between them. The CDR3 spells CASSFSSYNEQFF. The CDR3 DNA is TGTGCCAGCAGTTTTAGCTCCTACAATGAGCAGTTCTTC.

The chain couples TRBV6-2 or TRBV6-3 to TRBJ2-3, with D maybe TRBD1 (5 bases). This CDR3 has 12 residues. The V and J ends lost 5 bases and 6 bases respectively, with 9 bases between them. Per germline, CDR1 MNHEY and CDR2 SVGEGT. CDR3 amino acids: CASSQDTDTQYF. The CDR3 DNA follows: TGTGCCAGCAGTCAGGACACTGATACGCAGTATTTT.

The chain recombines TRBV2 with TRBJ2-3; a possible D gene is TRBD1 (6 bases). Trimming left V 7 bases short and J 0 bases short, with 14 bases between. From germline, CDR1 is SNHLY and CDR2 FYNNEI. This CDR3 has 15 residues. The CDR3, as DNA: TGTGCCAGCACCCGACAGGAGACTAGCACAGATACGCAGTATTTT. Translation: CASTRQETSTDTQYF.

This clone was detected only once. The rearrangement links TRBV7-9 to TRBJ2-3, with D uncertain. Germline CDR1 SEHNR, CDR2 FQNEAQ (reference sequence). V was shortened by 4 bases and J by 4 bases, with 3 bases between the two germline ends. This CDR3 comprises 11 residues. The CDR3 sequence is CASSSSDTQYF. In DNA, the CDR3 is TGTGCCAGCAGCTCCTCAGATACGCAGTATTTT.

The chain joins TRBV5-4 to TRBJ2-5; TRBD2 matches at 8 bases. Trimming took 2 bases from V and 4 from J; bases not matched to a gene: 10. The length of the CDR3 is 16 residues. Germline-derived CDR1 and CDR2 are SGHNT and YYREEE (reference sequence). The DNA of the CDR3 is TGTGCCAGCAGCTTAAGGACGGGGGGGCACCTAGAGACCCAGTACTTC. This encodes CASSLRTGGHLETQYF.

The chain employs TRBV6-2 or TRBV6-3 and TRBJ2-7; 9 nucleotides match TRBD1. CDR1 MNHEY and CDR2 SVGEGT come from the germline V gene. This CDR3 is built from 14 residues. V shed 6 bases and J 2 bases; nucleotides not matched to a gene: 5. CDR3 bases: TGTGCCAGCAGCCGACAGGGGGTCCCCTACGAGCAGTACTTC. This gives the protein CASSRQGVPYEQYF.

V gene TRBV5-6 combines with J gene TRBJ2-7, with D maybe TRBD1 (6 bases). CDR1 and CDR2 from the germline V gene are SGHDT and YYEEEE. V lost 6 bases, J lost 0 bases, and 19 bases lay in between. CDR3 length: 16 residues. This CDR3 reads CASTRWGQTSSYEQYF. CDR3 DNA: TGTGCCAGCACCAGGTGGGGGCAGACGAGCTCCTACGAGCAGTACTTC.

The chain carries TRBV19 and TRBJ1-2; a weak D match, TRBD1 (6 bases). The V gene's germline CDR1 is LNHDA and CDR2 SQIVND (reference sequence). CDR3 size: 15 residues. With 5 bases removed from V and 4 bases from J, the gap between germline ends came to 17 bases. As DNA, the CDR3 is TGTGCCAGTAGTCTTGACAGGTTTGATCGCTATGGCTACACCTTC. It specifies CASSLDRFDRYGYTF.